This TCR beta chain was sequenced during a study of blood T cell repertoires in COVID-19. Study summary: The cDNA or gDNA used as material had been derived from T cells, B-cell-depleted T cells, or PBMCs.

Everyone who took part was roughly 18 to 100 years old, and they came from roughly 25 US areas. The sample holds one count of this clone. In the original workflow: Using reference gene primer amplification, nucleated cell counts were estimated. Only in-frame clones appear in the TCRdb table, and some are missing; sequencing was by immunoSEQ multiplex PCR. That table supplies the V and J calls and clone size; D and trimming were determined from the DNA. Of 250,000 to 300,000 clones in the sample, about 89% are singletons; the top ten hold around 10%. V gave up 6 bases and J gave up 4 bases; unmatched junction bases: 6. Germline V gene data show CDR1 as MRHNA and CDR2 as SNTAGT. This CDR3 contains 15 residues.

Material: PBMCs or T cells enriched from blood (not recorded which). The V gene is TRBV6-4, the J gene TRBJ2-1; 10 nucleotides align to TRBD1. The clonotype comes from a man aged 40-49 years who had recovered from COVID-19. The CDR3: CASSSDRGLYNEQFF. For the CDR3, the DNA is TGTGCCAGCAGCTCCGACAGGGGGCTTTACAATGAGCAGTTCTTC.